This T cell receptor (beta chain) was retrieved from a study of CD8+ T cells in alopecia areata. Trimming pared 4 bases from V and 1 base from J, leaving 11 bases between. This CDR3 has 14 residues. Per germline, CDR1 SGHDT and CDR2 YYEEEE. Alopecia areata patients provided lesional scalp punch biopsies and peripheral blood, both collected for the study. Notes on the study in general: Elevated clonality characterized lesional scalp relative to normal scalp, particularly in alopecia totalis/universalis. Scalp samples also contribute reads from the resident alphabeta T cells found in normal skin.

cDNA reverse transcribed from extracted RNA served as the sequencing template. Some clones are missing from TCRdb's copy, which holds only in-frame ones; the method was immunoSEQ multiplex PCR. The sample has 100,000 to 150,000 clones; 49% are singletons. Note on this clone: What it binds is not known.

The chain recombines TRBV5-6 with TRBJ1-1; a possible D gene is TRBD1 (5 bases). This material consisted of CD8+ T cells sorted from blood, taken at week 0. The clonotype was recovered from a human donor with alopecia areata. CDR3 protein: CASSPGWSNTEAFF. CDR3 coding DNA: TGTGCCAGCAGCCCAGGGTGGTCGAACACTGAAGCTTTCTTT.